The 28 T cell receptor beta chains listed next were all sequenced from one sample in a study of blood T cell repertoires in COVID-19. Some clones are missing from TCRdb's copy, which holds only in-frame ones; the method was immunoSEQ multiplex PCR. The sample consists of some 180,000 clones, around 82% of them appearing once. Input material: PBMCs or T cells enriched from blood (not recorded which). All receptors derive from a woman aged 55-70 years with acute COVID-19.

The chain is built from TRBV10-2 and TRBJ2-7, with D possibly TRBD2 on 6 matching bases. The CDR3 consists of 14 residues. Germline CDR1 and CDR2: WSHSY and SAAADI. V lost 6 bases and J lost 2, with 14 bases in between. CDR3 coding DNA: TGCGCCAGCAGGGCTTCCGGGACTCCCTACGAGCAGTACTTC. It specifies CASRASGTPYEQYF.

A single count supports this clone. The CDR3 is CASSPDGPREGQPQHF. CDR3 sequence (DNA): TGCGCCAGCAGCCCAGACGGTCCCCGAGAGGGTCAGCCCCAGCATTTT. The V and J genes are TRBV4-3 and TRBJ1-5; D gene unclear. CDR1 and CDR2 (germline): LGHNA, YSLEER. V lost 4 bases and J 6 bases, leaving 19 bases between the germline ends. The CDR3 covers 16 residues.

V gene TRBV18 combines with J gene TRBJ2-7; 7 bases align to TRBD1. The CDR3 extends over 15 amino acids. V was clipped by 0 bases and J by 3 bases; unmatched bases: 5. Germline lookup yields CDR1 KGHSH and CDR2 LQKENI. The CDR3 DNA follows: TGTGCCAGCTCACCACCGAGGGGACAGAGCTACGAGCAGTACTTC. Residues: CASSPPRGQSYEQYF.

The V and J genes are TRBV27 and TRBJ2-5; TRBD2 aligns across 8 bases. The CDR3 has 15 amino acids. Germline V gene lookup returns CDR1 MNHEY and CDR2 SMNVEV (reference sequence). V shed 0 bases, J shed 2 bases, and the junction held 2 bases outside the gene matches. The CDR3 loop is CASSLSAGGQETQYF. DNA for the CDR3: TGTGCCAGCAGTTTATCGGCGGGGGGACAAGAGACCCAGTACTTC.

This clone occurred once. The chain combines TRBV10-2 with TRBJ2-7, with TRBD2 matching 13 bases. The CDR3 spans 15 residues. Germline V gene data show CDR1 as WSHSY and CDR2 as SAAADI. The V gene end was trimmed by 4 bases and the J gene end by 6 bases; junction bases not matched to a gene: 6. Written as DNA, the CDR3 is TGCGCCAGCAGTGTGACTAGCGGGGGGTACGGCGAGCAGTACGTC. Protein sequence: CASSVTSGGYGEQYV.

The chain joins TRBV5-1 to TRBJ2-2; D possibly corresponds to TRBD2 (5 bases). V was clipped by 0 bases and J by 0 bases, with 9 bases between them. The CDR3 extends over 16 amino acids. From germline, CDR1 is SGHRS and CDR2 YFSETQ. Written as DNA, the CDR3 is TGCGCCAGCAGCTTGGTAGGAGCGGCGAACACCGGGGAGCTGTTTTTT. Encoded protein: CASSLVGAANTGELFF. Full variable domain (missing parts from reference TRBV5-1 and TRBJ2-2): KAGVTQTPRYLIKTRGQQVTLSCSPISGHRSVSWYQQTPGQGLQFLFEYFSETQRNKGNFPGRFSGRQFSNSRSEMNVSTLELGDSALYLCASSLVGAANTGELFFGEGSRLTVL.

The chain carries TRBV19 and TRBJ2-7, with 7 bases that match TRBD2. CDR3 length: 19 residues. CDR1 and CDR2 from the germline V gene are LNHDA and SQIVND (reference sequence). J lost 4 bases, V lost 5 bases, and 23 bases had no gene match. The CDR3 sequence is CASSRSRLAANGGSYEQYF. For the CDR3, the DNA is TGTGCCAGTAGTCGGTCGAGGCTAGCGGCCAACGGGGGGAGTTACGAGCAGTACTTC.

The chain employs TRBV27 and TRBJ1-2, with D perhaps matching TRBD1 (5 bases). The germline V and J ends were trimmed by 7 bases and 10 bases, with 19 bases remaining between them. This CDR3 region has 13 residues. Germline lookup yields CDR1 MNHEY and CDR2 SMNVEV (reference sequence). Here the CDR3 DNA reads TGTGCCAGCACCGTGGGGCAGGGAGGCGCCTACACCTTC. It encodes CASTVGQGGAYTF.

This chain links TRBV7-2 with TRBJ2-1, with a tentative D call TRBD2 (6 bases). Germline V gene lookup returns CDR1 SGHTA and CDR2 FQGNSA. CDR3 length equals 15 residues. Trimming shortened V by 7 bases and J by 7 bases, and 20 bases separated the two germline ends. As DNA, the CDR3 is TGTGCCAGCACCTATGGGCGGCTGGGGAGGAATGAGCAGTTCTTC. Its protein is CASTYGRLGRNEQFF.

CDR3 residues: CASSDLGQGSANEQFF. The CDR3 coding sequence is TGCGCCAGCAGCGACCTTGGACAGGGGTCGGCCAATGAGCAGTTCTTC. The chain employs TRBV5-1 and TRBJ2-1; TRBD1 matches 9 bases. The CDR3 loop spans 16 amino acids. Germline CDR1 is SGHRS and CDR2 is YFSETQ. V dropped 4 bases and J dropped 6; count of bases not matched to a gene: 11. The whole variable domain, filled in from reference TRBV5-1 and TRBJ2-1, reads KAGVTQTPRYLIKTRGQQVTLSCSPISGHRSVSWYQQTPGQGLQFLFEYFSETQRNKGNFPGRFSGRQFSNSRSEMNVSTLELGDSALYLCASSDLGQGSANEQFFGPGTRLTVL.

The chain has TRBV3-1 (or the pseudogene TRBV3-2) and TRBJ2-2, with D possibly matching TRBD2 (6 bases). The CDR3 loop spans 15 amino acids. V lost 4 bases, J lost 1 base, and 10 bases lay in between. Per germline, CDR1 LGHDT and CDR2 YNNKEL (reference sequence). DNA of the CDR3: TGTGCCAGCAGCCGGGGGGACGGGAACACCGGGGAGCTGTTTTTT. As protein: CASSRGDGNTGELFF.

J is TRBJ2-7 and V is TRBV7-9; 7 bases agree with TRBD2. With V trimmed by 5 bases and J by 0 bases, 10 bases remained unmatched. Germline V lookup: CDR1 SEHNR, CDR2 FQNEAQ (reference sequence). This CDR3 has 16 amino acids. The CDR3 here is CASSPLFGGSSYEQYF. In nucleotides, the CDR3 is TGTGCCAGCAGCCCTTTGTTCGGGGGGAGCTCCTACGAGCAGTACTTC. Full variable domain (missing parts from reference TRBV7-9 and TRBJ2-7): DTGVSQNPRHKITKRGQNVTFRCDPISEHNRLYWYRQTLGQGPEFLTYFQNEAQLEKSRLLSDRFSAERPKGSFSTLEIQRTEQGDSAMYLCASSPLFGGSSYEQYFGPGTRLTVT.

The chain recombines TRBV30 with TRBJ1-1, with 11 bases identical to TRBD1. From germline, CDR1 is GTSNPN and CDR2 SVGIG (reference sequence). CDR3 length equals 15 residues. Trimming at V came to 1 base and at J to 5 bases, leaving 6 bases not matched to a gene. CDR3 sequence reads: CAWSEGQGVPTEAFF. In DNA, the CDR3 is TGTGCCTGGAGTGAGGGACAGGGGGTCCCAACTGAAGCTTTCTTT.

The chain couples TRBV7-2 to TRBJ1-3; 7 positions match TRBD1. From germline, CDR1 is SGHTA and CDR2 FQGNSA. This CDR3 is built from 15 residues. J was trimmed by 4 bases and V by 2 bases; bases with no gene match: 5. CDR3 protein: CASSLSGTDGNTIYF. The CDR3 DNA is TGTGCCAGCAGCTTATCCGGGACAGACGGAAACACCATATATTTT. Supplemented by reference TRBV7-2 and TRBJ1-3, the full variable domain reads GAGVSQSPSNKVTEKGKDVELRCDPISGHTALYWYRQSLGQGLEFLIYFQGNSAPDKSGLPSDRFSAERTGGSVSTLTIQRTQQEDSAVYLCASSLSGTDGNTIYFGEGSWLTVV.

The table lists this clone with a few counts. This chain uses TRBV7-2 with TRBJ1-2; the D gene is possibly TRBD1 (5 bases). V gave up 4 bases and J gave up 7 bases, with 13 bases separating them. Germline-derived CDR1 and CDR2 are SGHTA and FQGNSA. CDR3 size: 13 residues. The CDR3 loop is CASSSAGISGYTF. DNA of the CDR3: TGTGCCAGCAGCTCCGCAGGGATCTCTGGCTACACCTTC.

This clone was observed a single time. This chain connects TRBV12-3 or TRBV12-4 to TRBJ2-1, with a possible D match to TRBD1 (6 bases). The CDR3 extends over 13 amino acids. The V end was cut by 2 bases, the J end by 8 bases, with 10 bases between. The CDR3 DNA is TGTGCCAGCAGTTTATGGCAGGGGCATGAGCAGTTCTTC. This encodes CASSLWQGHEQFF.

The chain employs TRBV30 and TRBJ1-3; 10 positions match TRBD1. Germline CDR1 and CDR2: GTSNPN and SVGIG (reference sequence). The ends lost 4 bases at V and 4 bases at J; junction bases unmatched: 4. The CDR3 runs 14 residues. The CDR3 DNA is TGTGCCTGGAAGGGACAGGGGATGGGAAACACCATATATTTT. Its protein product is CAWKGQGMGNTIYF.

The CDR3 DNA is TGCGCCAGCAGCCAAAACAGGGACGCGGATTCTAGAGGAGACGTGCAGTATTTT. Amino acids: CASSQNRDADSRGDVQYF. V gene TRBV4-3 combines with J gene TRBJ2-3; tentative D call: TRBD1 (6 bases). V lost 2 bases to trimming and J lost 11 bases, with 29 bases between them. The V gene's germline CDR1 is LGHNA and CDR2 YSLEER. There are 18 residues in the CDR3.

The V call is TRBV15, the J call TRBJ1-3; D uncertain. V shed 0 bases and J shed 0 bases, with 6 bases lying between them. This CDR3 has 15 amino acids. Germline CDR1 LNHNV, CDR2 YYDKDF (reference sequence). This CDR3 is CATSRDIVSGNTIYF. Written as DNA, the CDR3 is TGTGCCACCAGCAGAGATATTGTCTCTGGAAACACCATATATTTT.

This clone has just one count. For the CDR3, the DNA is TGTGCCAGCAGCGCGGACAGCTTAGGAAACACCATATATTTT. It is translated as CASSADSLGNTIYF. The chain recombines TRBV9 with TRBJ1-3; TRBD1 is a possible D gene (6 bases). CDR1 and CDR2 from the germline V gene are SGDLS and YYNGEE. Trimming shortened V by 3 bases and J by 4 bases, and 11 bases separated the two germline ends. The CDR3 consists of 14 residues. Looking up the rest from reference TRBV9 and TRBJ1-3 gives the full variable domain: DSGVTQTPKHLITATGQRVTLRCSPRSGDLSVYWYQQSLDQGLQFLIQYYNGEERAKGNILERFSAQQFPDLHSELNLSSLELGDSALYFCASSADSLGNTIYFGEGSWLTVV.

The J gene is TRBJ1-1, the V gene TRBV19; TRBD1 might be the D (6 bases). CDR3 length: 14 amino acids. Looked up from germline, CDR1 is LNHDA and CDR2 is SQIVND (reference sequence). V was shortened by 7 bases and J by 4 bases, with 16 bases between the two germline ends. CDR3 residues: CASKLQGGGTEAFF. CDR3 nucleotide sequence: TGTGCCAGTAAATTACAGGGCGGTGGCACTGAAGCTTTCTTT.

The chain joins TRBV20-1 to TRBJ2-7; D gene ambiguous. Germline CDR1 DFQATT, CDR2 SNEGSKA (reference sequence). The CDR3 spans 11 residues. V dropped 8 bases and J dropped 3 bases, with 11 bases sitting between them. The CDR3 here is CSNGDIYEQYV. The CDR3 DNA reads as TGCAGTAATGGTGACATCTACGAGCAGTACGTC.

The chain links TRBV7-8 to TRBJ1-1; D possibly corresponds to TRBD1 (6 bases). CDR1 is SGHVS, CDR2 FQNEAQ, per germline. The CDR3 loop spans 13 amino acids. The V end was cut by 2 bases, the J end by 9 bases, with 13 bases between. DNA for the CDR3: TGTGCCAGCAGCTTAAACAGGGAACGGAAAGCTTTCTTT. Translating gives CASSLNRERKAFF.

J is TRBJ1-2 and V is TRBV7-9, with 8 nucleotides matching TRBD1. The V gene's germline CDR1 is SEHNR and CDR2 FQNEAQ (reference sequence). The CDR3 runs to 14 residues. The trim removed 0 bases at V and 4 bases at J, leaving 1 base unmatched. CDR3 region: CASSLAGQGYGYTF. Here the CDR3 DNA reads TGTGCCAGCAGCTTAGCCGGACAGGGCTATGGCTACACCTTC.

The chain links TRBV4-1 to TRBJ2-1; possible D gene TRBD1, 6 bases. V lost 1 base and J lost 3, with 19 bases in between. Germline assignment: CDR1 MGHRA and CDR2 YSYEKL. The CDR3 has 18 residues. CDR3 DNA sequence: TGCGCCAGCAGCCAAGGGAATTTACGGACAGTTATCTACAATGAGCAGTTCTTC. The encoded protein is CASSQGNLRTVIYNEQFF.

This clone was recorded a few times. This CDR3 is CASSSGRSGNTIYF. The CDR3 coding sequence is TGTGCCAGCAGCTCGGGTCGCTCTGGAAACACCATATATTTT. The chain carries TRBV7-9 and TRBJ1-3; the D is unclear. The V gene lost 4 bases and the J gene lost 0 bases, with 7 bases spanning the gap. The CDR3 totals 14 residues. Germline assignment: CDR1 SEHNR and CDR2 FQNEAQ (reference sequence).

This clone has only a few counts. V is TRBV19 and J is TRBJ1-6; 7 positions match TRBD1. Germline trimming cut 5 bases from V and 7 bases from J; bases unmatched to any gene: 5. Germline V gene data show CDR1 as LNHDA and CDR2 as SQIVND (reference sequence). The CDR3 sequence is 14 residues long. DNA for the CDR3: TGTGCCAGTAGTGGGGGGACAGTCAATTCACCCCTCCACTTT. This translates into CASSGGTVNSPLHF.

The genes are TRBV7-6 and TRBJ2-1, with 8 bases that match TRBD2. CDR3 size: 15 residues. The J segment lost 2 bases and the V segment lost 6 bases, leaving 6 bases of the junction unmatched. From germline, CDR1 is SGHVS and CDR2 FNYEAQ. DNA for the CDR3: TGTGCCAGCAGTCTAAGCGGGGGAGCCTACAATGAGCAGTTCTTC. Protein sequence: CASSLSGGAYNEQFF.